This T cell receptor beta chain appears in the sequencing data of a study of CD8 T cells in ankylosing spondylitis. Study-level points and caveats: The disease-linked clones had a CD8+ phenotype and low blood frequencies. Ankylosing spondylitis blood seemed to carry a telltale TCR beta motif made of under ten highly homologous variants. Enrichment of disease-linked clones was reportedly significant in matched ankylosing spondylitis synovial fluid. In the blood and synovial fluid of reactive arthritis, some motif variants had been previously reported.

The CDR3 extends over 15 amino acids. V lost 2 bases and J 1 base, leaving 11 bases between the germline ends. Germline V gives CDR1 SGHTA, CDR2 FQGNSA. As for this clonotype: The antigen is undetermined.

Scientists made TCR beta libraries using quantitative 5'-RACE with molecular barcodes. TCRdb reprocessed the 5' RACE reads with MiXCR, giving one entry per CDR3 protein. The table lists approximately 540,000 distinct CDR3 sequences, roughly 13% of them singletons. The chain links TRBV7-2 to TRBJ1-1, with D perhaps TRBD1 (6 bases). This TCR was recovered from a male donor with ankylosing spondylitis. The material sequenced was blood, either unsorted or a sorted T cell fraction (not recorded which). In DNA form, the CDR3 reads TGTGCCAGCAGCTTAATGGGGGCGTCGAACACTGAAGCTTTCTTT. Protein sequence: CASSLMGASNTEAFF.